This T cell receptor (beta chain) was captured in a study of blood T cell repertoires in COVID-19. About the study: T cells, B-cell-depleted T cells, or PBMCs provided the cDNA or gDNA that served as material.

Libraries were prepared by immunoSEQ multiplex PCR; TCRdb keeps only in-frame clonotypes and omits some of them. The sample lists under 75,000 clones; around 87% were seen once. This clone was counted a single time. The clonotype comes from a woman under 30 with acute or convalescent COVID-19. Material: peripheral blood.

The CDR3 reads CASSGSGGGDIQYF. CDR3 nucleotide sequence: TGTGCCAGCAGCGGAAGCGGGGGTGGAGACATTCAGTACTTC. The gene calls are TRBV5-8 and TRBJ2-4, with 8 positions matching TRBD2. Looked up from germline, CDR1 is SGHTS and CDR2 is YDEGEE. V trimming: 4 bases; J trimming: 8 bases; junction bases outside the gene matches: 8. The CDR3 totals 14 residues.